This T cell receptor beta chain was found in a study of blood T cell repertoires in COVID-19. On the study more broadly: Samples of COVID-19 (acute and convalescent) were obtained from the United States, Italy and Spain. Nucleic acid was either cDNA or gDNA, and it came from T cells, B-cell-depleted T cells, or PBMCs.

The CDR3 is made up of 15 amino acids. Trimming stripped 4 bases from V and 8 bases from J, with 18 bases between. The germline V gene encodes CDR1 SGHNT and CDR2 YYREEE (reference sequence). Under the authors' procedure: Estimation of nucleated cell counts was performed using reference gene primer amplification. Measured with immunoSEQ multiplex PCR; TCRdb has only the in-frame clones, and not every one. The DNA was the basis for D and trimming; V, J and clone size are from that table. Among roughly 64,000 clones listed, 84% were seen once. This sequence originates from a woman aged 55-70 years with acute or convalescent COVID-19. The rearrangement links TRBV5-4 to TRBJ1-4; D gene unclear. The sample comprised peripheral blood. CDR3 in DNA: TGTGCCAGCAGCCCCGCGGGAGGGATGAAGGAAAAACTGTTTTTT. Translated: CASSPAGGMKEKLFF.